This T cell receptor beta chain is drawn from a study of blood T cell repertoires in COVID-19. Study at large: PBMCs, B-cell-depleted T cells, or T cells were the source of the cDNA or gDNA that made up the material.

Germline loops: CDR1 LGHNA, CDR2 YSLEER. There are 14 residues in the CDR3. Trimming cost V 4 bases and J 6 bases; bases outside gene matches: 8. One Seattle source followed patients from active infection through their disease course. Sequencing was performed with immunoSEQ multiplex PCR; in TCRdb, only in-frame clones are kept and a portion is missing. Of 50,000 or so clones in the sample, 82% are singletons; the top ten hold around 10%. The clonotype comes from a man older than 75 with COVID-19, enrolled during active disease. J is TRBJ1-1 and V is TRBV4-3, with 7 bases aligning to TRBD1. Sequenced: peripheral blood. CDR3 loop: CASSRAGQVAEAFF. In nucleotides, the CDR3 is TGCGCCAGCAGCCGCGCCGGACAGGTCGCTGAAGCTTTCTTT.